A selection of T cell receptor beta chains follows, all from one sample in a study of multiple sclerosis patients with progressive multifocal leukoencephalopathy. Only in-frame clones appear in the TCRdb table, and some are missing; sequencing was by immunoSEQ multiplex PCR. The table has tens of thousands of clones, around 92% seen once. Here the sequenced sample was PBMCs, taken from a patient treated with natalizumab. All receptors come from a human donor with multiple sclerosis. The CDR3 runs from the conserved cysteine through the conserved F or W. Each record gives: V gene, clone size, J gene, CDR3 protein. The size of a clone is reported for some rows only, either as once, few or many, or as a class for expanded clones.

TRBV28	once	TRBJ1-3	CATRDDAFSGNTIYF
TRBV25-1	once	TRBJ2-1	CASKSYTLGGGEQFF
TRBV11-2	NA	TRBJ2-3	CASSQDSSPDTQYF
TRBV15	NA	TRBJ2-6	CATSSSGGSGANVLTF
TRBV29-1	NA	TRBJ1-1	CSVDSLNTEAFF
TRBV28	NA	TRBJ1-3	CASSFLGVGNTIYF
TRBV29-1	NA	TRBJ2-2	CSVEDLGSGELFF
TRBV12-5	NA	TRBJ2-7	CASGQTTSGSSYEQYF
TRBV15	NA	TRBJ2-1	CATSTRTSGSGEQFF
TRBV2	NA	TRBJ1-5	CASNPNLFGSNQPQHF
TRBV4-1	NA	TRBJ2-2	CASSPPDHTGELFF
TRBV4-2	once	TRBJ2-6	CASSQDRGIKITGANVLTF
TRBV5-1	NA	TRBJ2-2	CASSSRTWDTGELFF
TRBV29-1	NA	TRBJ1-2	CSVGDRGVLGYTF
TRBV9	NA	TRBJ2-7	CASSVGGRDRSAEQYF
TRBV6-4	NA	TRBJ2-1	CASSELLGRGEQFF
TRBV4-2	NA	TRBJ1-2	CASSPRVMDYGYTF
TRBV5-1	NA	TRBJ2-2	CASSPEAGGITGELFF
TRBV19	NA	TRBJ1-4	CASRSTGALNEKLFF
TRBV18	NA	TRBJ1-1	CASSPDSLVNTEAFF
TRBV4-3	NA	TRBJ1-2	CASSQDLGDGKYYGYTF
TRBV18	NA	TRBJ1-5	CASSPRAVEQPQHF
TRBV7-9	NA	NA	CASSFLGGYEQYF
TRBV11-1	once	TRBJ1-1	CASSLTGPNTEAFF
TRBV9	NA	TRBJ2-7	CASSVEGGTGYEQYF
TRBV2	NA	TRBJ2-7	CASSTQGTYEQYF
TRBV10-3	few	TRBJ1-1	CAISVRQGNTEAFF
TRBV11-2	few	TRBJ1-2	CASSLVGQPRGNYGYTF
TRBV5-1	NA	TRBJ1-4	CASSLGATNEKLFF
TRBV7-2	NA	TRBJ2-1	CASSLALGTSGRRDEQFF
TRBV7-2	NA	TRBJ2-7	CASSFQLAPAQYF
TRBV7-2	NA	TRBJ1-4	CASSTVTGANEKLFF